The 31 T cell receptor beta chains presented below share a single source sample, sequenced in a study of T cells in Graves' hyperthyroidism and ophthalmopathy (dated by TCRdb to about 2019). Libraries came from multiplex PCR. TCRdb lists the instrument as Illumina HiSeq 2000. The TCR beta CDR3 regions were amplified from the RNA transcripts. For the first round of RT-PCR on the TCR CDR3, the HTBI primer set was used together with the Qiagen OneStep RT-PCR kit. TCRdb handled the public reads itself, with Q25 trimming in fastp and clone calling in MiXCR, and kept productive beta chains. All rows with the same CDR3 protein become a single entry with the most common DNA and genes. In all, the sample holds some 500,000 distinct CDR3 sequences, and about 16% of those were seen once. The ten largest account for approximately 32% of the sample. The specimen was blood. These receptors originate from a woman under 40 with Graves' ophthalmopathy.

The chain employs TRBV9 and TRBJ2-1; 12 bases are a match to TRBD2. The length of the CDR3 is 19 residues. Germline CDR1 SGDLS, CDR2 YYNGEE. V dropped 4 bases and J dropped 7; count of bases not matched to a gene: 18. The CDR3 sequence: CASSPGAYRTSGRMNEQFF. CDR3 in DNA: TGTGCCAGCAGCCCCGGGGCCTATCGAACTAGCGGGAGGATGAATGAGCAGTTCTTC.

In this sample, this clonotype turned up a few times. V and J are TRBV5-6 and TRBJ1-2, with 8 bases aligning to TRBD1. Germline loops: CDR1 SGHDT, CDR2 YYEEEE. The CDR3 consists of 16 residues. V shed 3 bases and J 0 bases; nucleotides not matched to a gene: 7. The CDR3 DNA reads as TGTGCCAGCAGCTCCCTAGGACAGGGCCCTAACTATGGCTACACCTTC. It yields the protein CASSSLGQGPNYGYTF.

This clonotype has at least ten counts. This chain connects TRBV9 to TRBJ2-3, with 7 bases aligning to TRBD2. After removal of 4 bases from V and 1 base from J, the junction contained 9 bases not matched to a gene. The CDR3 contains 16 residues. Germline-derived CDR1 and CDR2 are SGDLS and YYNGEE. CDR3 region: CASSFLGTMGTDTQYF. CDR3 nucleotides: TGTGCCAGCAGCTTCCTGGGGACTATGGGCACAGATACGCAGTATTTT.

A word on this clonotype: In this CDR3 the conserved last residue, phenylalanine or tryptophan, is missing, so a read error is likely. This chain uses TRBV29-1 with TRBJ2-2; the D is unclear. The V gene's germline CDR1 is SQVTM and CDR2 ANQGSEA. V dropped 4 bases and J dropped 2 bases, with 2 bases sitting between them. This CDR3 spans 11 amino acids. This chain's CDR3 is CSVANTGELFL. DNA of the CDR3: TGCAGCGTTGCAAACACCGGGGAGCTGTTTCTT.

This clonotype appeared many times. The chain combines TRBV29-1 with TRBJ2-2; D remains unclear. The CDR3 loop spans 12 amino acids. Germline V gene sequence: CDR1 SQVTM, CDR2 ANQGSEA. V lost 5 bases to trimming and J lost 1 base, with 5 bases between them. CDR3 protein: CSVSLNTGELFF. CDR3 DNA sequence: TGCAGCGTTAGTTTGAACACCGGGGAGCTGTTTTTT.

This clonotype was counted many times. This rearrangement joins TRBV7-2 to TRBJ2-3, with D perhaps matching TRBD1 or TRBD2 (6 bases each). CDR3 length: 15 residues. The V gene's germline CDR1 is SGHTA and CDR2 FQGNSA. Between the trimmed V and J ends, which lost 1 base and 4 bases, there was a span of 12 bases. The CDR3 DNA reads as TGTGCCAGCAGCTTAGACGGGGGCAGAGCAGATACGCAGTATTTT. This gives the protein CASSLDGGRADTQYF.

Many counts were recorded for this clonotype. J is TRBJ2-3 and V is TRBV20-1; the D gene is possibly TRBD2 (6 bases). The CDR3 contains 16 residues. The germline V gene has CDR1 DFQATT and CDR2 SNEGSKA (reference sequence). Between the trimmed V and J ends, which lost 1 base and 0 bases, there was a span of 14 bases. CDR3 sequence reads: CSARVASDTSTDTQYF. As DNA, the CDR3 is TGCAGTGCTAGAGTTGCTAGCGATACTAGCACAGATACGCAGTATTTT.

This rearrangement joins TRBV2 to TRBJ2-2; TRBD1 agrees at 9 bases. The CDR3 is 13 amino acids. The ends lost 3 bases at V and 8 bases at J; junction bases unmatched: 1. From germline, CDR1 is SNHLY and CDR2 FYNNEI. For the CDR3, the DNA is TGTGCCAGCAGTGAGGACAGGGGTGGGGAGCTGTTTTTT. It encodes CASSEDRGGELFF.

The genes are TRBV28 and TRBJ1-2; 7 bases align to TRBD1. Looked up from germline, CDR1 is MDHEN and CDR2 is SYDVKM. The CDR3 is 12 residues long. Losses at the gene ends were 4 bases for V and 8 bases for J; bases not matched to a gene: 4. CDR3 bases: TGTGCCAGCAGTTCGGACAGGAGAGGCTACACCTTC. It yields the protein CASSSDRRGYTF.

The gene calls are TRBV4-3 and TRBJ2-3, with a possible D match to TRBD1 (6 bases). The CDR3 has 15 residues. Germline CDR1 reads LGHNA; CDR2 reads YSLEER. V gave up 5 bases and J gave up 5 bases, with 17 bases separating them. In DNA, the CDR3 is TGCGCCAGCAGCAGAGGGGGTTTTGGGGGAGATACGCAGTATTTT. Protein product: CASSRGGFGGDTQYF.

Worth noting for this clonotype: Just one base apart from a much larger clone, this may be a read error. The rearrangement links TRBV7-9 to TRBJ2-4; 7 bases match TRBD1. CDR1 and CDR2 (germline): SEHNR, FQNEAQ (reference sequence). The CDR3 runs to 14 residues. V was clipped by 4 bases and J by 8 bases; unmatched bases: 8. CDR3 sequence reads: CASSSETGQYIQYF. The CDR3 coding sequence is TGTGCCAGCAGCTCAGAGACAGGGCAGTACATTCAGTACTTC.

V gene TRBV20-1 combines with J gene TRBJ2-2; D is unclear. Looked up from germline, CDR1 is DFQATT and CDR2 is SNEGSKA (reference sequence). V gave up 0 bases and J gave up 4 bases, with 3 bases separating them. The CDR3 length is 12 residues. The CDR3 spells CSARDPTGELFF. In DNA form, the CDR3 reads TGCAGTGCTAGAGATCCCACCGGGGAGCTGTTTTTT.

This clonotype was counted between two and nine times. V usage is TRBV18 and J usage is TRBJ1-4; D is ambiguous. The V and J ends lost 2 bases and 10 bases respectively, with 14 bases between them. There are 14 residues in the CDR3. Germline V gene lookup returns CDR1 KGHSH and CDR2 LQKENI. The CDR3 spells CASSPSRVGGKLFF. In DNA form, the CDR3 reads TGTGCCAGCTCACCATCACGGGTCGGAGGAAAACTGTTTTTT.

This clonotype was picked up many times. V is TRBV3-1 and J is TRBJ2-1; D is undetermined. Trimming pared 0 bases from V and 8 bases from J, leaving 8 bases between. The germline CDR1 and CDR2 sequences are LGHDT and YNNKEL (reference sequence). The CDR3 totals 13 residues. CDR3 nucleotides: TGTGCCAGCAGCCAAGATGGAGACGATGAGCAGTTCTTC. Amino acids: CASSQDGDDEQFF.

Ten or more counts support this clonotype. V and J are TRBV5-5 and TRBJ2-2; TRBD1 aligns across 9 bases. From germline, CDR1 is SGHKS and CDR2 YYEKEE (reference sequence). Losses at the gene ends were 5 bases for V and 1 base for J; bases not matched to a gene: 6. The CDR3 loop spans 16 amino acids. CDR3 residues: CASRRTGGQNTGELFF. DNA of the CDR3: TGTGCCAGCAGGAGAACAGGGGGCCAGAACACCGGGGAGCTGTTTTTT.

The chain joins TRBV19 to TRBJ2-2; D gene uncertain. Germline CDR1 LNHDA, CDR2 SQIVND (reference sequence). CDR3 length: 14 residues. The ends were cut back, 3 bases at V and 2 bases at J, with 7 bases in the middle. This CDR3 is CASSIPSNTGELFF. CDR3 coding DNA: TGTGCCAGTAGTATCCCCAGCAACACCGGGGAGCTGTTTTTT.

There are many counts of this clonotype. This rearrangement joins TRBV7-6 to TRBJ1-1; no definite D call. Germline-derived CDR1 and CDR2 are SGHVS and FNYEAQ. The CDR3 extends over 16 amino acids. The V end lost 5 bases, the J end lost 1 base, and 17 bases lay between the germline ends. The CDR3: CASSRLDPQKNTEAFF. For the CDR3, the DNA is TGTGCCAGCAGCCGCCTCGACCCACAGAAGAACACTGAAGCTTTCTTT.

This clonotype was seen at least ten times. This chain uses TRBV6-5 with TRBJ2-3; D not certain. V was cut by 0 bases and J by 1 base, with 14 bases left in between. CDR3 length: 17 residues. CDR1 MNHEY and CDR2 SVGAGI come from the germline V gene. The CDR3 protein is CASSYSWTTVGTDTQYF. The CDR3 DNA sequence: TGTGCCAGCAGTTACTCGTGGACGACTGTTGGCACAGATACGCAGTATTTT.

There are many counts of this clonotype. The chain combines TRBV7-9 with TRBJ2-6; no clear D gene. V lost 5 bases and J 3 bases, leaving 17 bases between the germline ends. The CDR3 length is 17 residues. Germline V gene sequence: CDR1 SEHNR, CDR2 FQNEAQ (reference sequence). CDR3 in amino acids: CASSPSNVQIGANVLTF. Here the CDR3 DNA reads TGTGCCAGCAGCCCGTCAAATGTCCAAATTGGGGCCAACGTCCTGACTTTC.

Worth noting for this clonotype: A much larger clone lies one base from this, so it may be a read error. The rearrangement links TRBV3-1 to TRBJ2-5; 7 nucleotides agree with TRBD2. There are 18 residues in the CDR3. The germline V gene encodes CDR1 LGHDT and CDR2 YNNKEL (reference sequence). The CDR3 DNA reads TGTGCCAGCGGCCAATATGGCGGGAGTAGAAAGAACCAAGAGACCCAGTACTTC. This translates into CASGQYGGSRKNQETQYF.

The rearrangement joins TRBV7-9 to TRBJ1-4, with D possibly matching TRBD1 (5 bases). The germline V gene encodes CDR1 SEHNR and CDR2 FQNEAQ (reference sequence). The CDR3 consists of 18 residues. Trimming removed 0 bases at V and 0 bases at J, with 14 bases between. In DNA, the CDR3 is TGTGCCAGCAGCTTAGCGGGGGGGGGAGCCGCAACTAATGAAAAACTGTTTTTT. Translation: CASSLAGGGAATNEKLFF.

This clonotype appeared many times. This chain's CDR3 is CSVDAGSGSYEQYF. DNA of the CDR3: TGCAGCGTTGACGCAGGGTCCGGCTCCTACGAGCAGTACTTC. J is TRBJ2-7 and V is TRBV29-1, with D possibly TRBD1 on 5 matching bases. The germline V gene has CDR1 SQVTM and CDR2 ANQGSEA. The CDR3 loop spans 14 amino acids. V was clipped by 3 bases and J by 0 bases, with 12 bases between them.

This clonotype was counted ten times or more. The CDR3 is CASSPTRWGANVLTF. CDR3 coding DNA: TGTGCCAGCAGTCCGACCCGGTGGGGGGCCAACGTCCTGACTTTC. This chain links TRBV6-2 or TRBV6-3 with TRBJ2-6; D remains unclear. Germline loops: CDR1 MNHEY, CDR2 SVGEGT. The CDR3 runs 15 residues. V was cut by 5 bases and J by 4 bases, with 12 bases left in between.

The rearrangement links TRBV6-1 to TRBJ2-2, with D uncertain. CDR3 length equals 13 residues. In germline, CDR1 is MNHNS, CDR2 SASEGT. V shed 3 bases and J shed 10 bases, with 12 bases lying between them. The CDR3 DNA reads as TGTGCCAGCAGTGAGGGGTCTTGGCTGGAGCTGTTTTTT. This sequence encodes CASSEGSWLELFF.

This clonotype was found many times. The rearrangement joins TRBV6-1 to TRBJ1-5; D ambiguous. Germline V gene data show CDR1 as MNHNS and CDR2 as SASEGT. Deletions cut 6 bases from V and 4 bases from J, with 10 bases between. The CDR3 extends over 13 amino acids. CDR3 in amino acids: CASREDGNQPQHF. CDR3 in DNA: TGTGCCAGCAGAGAGGACGGAAATCAGCCCCAGCATTTT.

At least ten counts were recorded for this clonotype. This sequence joins TRBV11-2 and TRBJ2-1; 12 bases agree with TRBD2. Per the germline V gene, CDR1 is SGHAT and CDR2 is FQNNGV. CDR3 length: 16 residues. V trimming: 5 bases; J trimming: 6 bases; junction bases outside the gene matches: 8. CDR3 protein: CASSLRRLAGANEQFF. The CDR3 DNA is TGTGCCAGCAGCCTGCGACGACTAGCGGGGGCCAATGAGCAGTTCTTC.

V and J are TRBV4-3 and TRBJ2-1, with a weak D call TRBD2 (5 bases). The V end was cut by 1 base, the J end by 3 bases, with 10 bases between. The germline gives CDR1 LGHNA, CDR2 YSLEER. The CDR3 is made up of 15 amino acids. This CDR3 reads CASSQGRADYNEQFF. The CDR3 DNA sequence: TGCGCCAGCAGCCAAGGGCGGGCCGACTACAATGAGCAGTTCTTC.

This clonotype was seen a few times. A much larger clonotype is one base distant, so this may be a read error. V usage is TRBV20-1 and J usage is TRBJ1-4, with a weak D call TRBD1 (5 bases). V lost 6 bases and J lost 4, with 15 bases in between. The V gene's germline CDR1 is DFQATT and CDR2 SNEGSKA (reference sequence). This CDR3 is 14 amino acids long. In DNA, the CDR3 is TGCAGTGCCCCGAGGGGCGGCCTTAATGAAAAACTGTTTTTT. Translating it yields CSAPRGGLNEKLFF.

The chain is built from TRBV19 and TRBJ2-7, with D unclear. This CDR3 is built from 14 residues. V lost 2 bases to trimming and J lost 0 bases, with 8 bases between them. Per germline, CDR1 LNHDA and CDR2 SQIVND (reference sequence). DNA for the CDR3: TGTGCCAGTAGTATAAAGACCTACTCCTACGAGCAGTACTTC. Protein sequence: CASSIKTYSYEQYF.

A few counts support this clonotype. The genes are TRBV7-3 and TRBJ1-1; TRBD1 matches at 7 bases. Germline V gene lookup returns CDR1 SGHTA and CDR2 FQGTGA. The CDR3 length is 14 residues. The ends lost 5 bases at V and 6 bases at J; junction bases unmatched: 9. In DNA, the CDR3 is TGTGCCAGCAGCATCCGACAGGGACCCGCTGAAGCTTTCTTT. Translated: CASSIRQGPAEAFF.

The V and J genes are TRBV28 and TRBJ2-3; no firm D call. The CDR3 has 12 residues. V was shortened by 8 bases and J by 5 bases, with 11 bases between the two germline ends. Germline values: CDR1 MDHEN, CDR2 SYDVKM. The DNA for the CDR3 is TGTGCCAGCCGAGTCGGTGGAGATACGCAGTATTTT. Translating gives CASRVGGDTQYF.